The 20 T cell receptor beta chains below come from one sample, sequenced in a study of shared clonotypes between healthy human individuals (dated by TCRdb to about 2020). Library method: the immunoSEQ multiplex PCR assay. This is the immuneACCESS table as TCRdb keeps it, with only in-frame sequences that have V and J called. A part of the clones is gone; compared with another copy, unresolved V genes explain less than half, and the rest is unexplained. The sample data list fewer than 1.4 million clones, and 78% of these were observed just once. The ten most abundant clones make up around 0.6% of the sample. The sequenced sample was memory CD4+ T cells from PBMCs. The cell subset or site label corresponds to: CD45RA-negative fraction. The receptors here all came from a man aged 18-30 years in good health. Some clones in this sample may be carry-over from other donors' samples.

Written as DNA, the CDR3 is TGTGCCAGCAGCTTTACAGGGAGTAGCTACGAGCAGTACTTC. This codes for CASSFTGSSYEQYF. The chain employs TRBV7-9 and TRBJ2-7; D possibly corresponds to TRBD1 (6 bases). Germline loops: CDR1 SEHNR, CDR2 FQNEAQ (reference sequence). Trimming stripped 3 bases from V and 3 bases from J, with 12 bases between. The CDR3 has 14 amino acids.

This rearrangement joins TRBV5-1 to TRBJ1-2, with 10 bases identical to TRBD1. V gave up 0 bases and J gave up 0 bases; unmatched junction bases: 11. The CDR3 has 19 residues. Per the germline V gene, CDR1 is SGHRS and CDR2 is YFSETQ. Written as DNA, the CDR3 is TGCGCCAGCAGCTTGGCCGAAGGACAGGGGGTCCAGTCTAACTATGGCTACACCTTC. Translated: CASSLAEGQGVQSNYGYTF.

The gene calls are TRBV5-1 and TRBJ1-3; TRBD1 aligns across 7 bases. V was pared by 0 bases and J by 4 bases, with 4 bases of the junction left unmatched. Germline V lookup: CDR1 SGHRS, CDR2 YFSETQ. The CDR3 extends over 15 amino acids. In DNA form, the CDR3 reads TGCGCCAGCAGCTTGGCCGGGACAGCCGGAAACACCATATATTTT. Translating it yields CASSLAGTAGNTIYF.

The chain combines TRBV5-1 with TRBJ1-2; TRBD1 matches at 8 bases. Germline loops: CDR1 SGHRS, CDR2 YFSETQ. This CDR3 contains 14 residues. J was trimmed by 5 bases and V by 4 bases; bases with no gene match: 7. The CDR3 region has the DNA TGCGCCAGCAGCCCCGGACAGGGAGAATATGGCTACACCTTC. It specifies CASSPGQGEYGYTF.

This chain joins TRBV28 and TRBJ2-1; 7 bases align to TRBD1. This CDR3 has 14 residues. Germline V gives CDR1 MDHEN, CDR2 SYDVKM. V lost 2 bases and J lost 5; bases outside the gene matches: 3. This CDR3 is CASSLGQANNEQFF. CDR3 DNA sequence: TGTGCCAGCAGTTTAGGACAGGCCAACAATGAGCAGTTCTTC. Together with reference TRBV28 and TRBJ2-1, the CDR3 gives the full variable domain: DVKVTQSSRYLVKRTGEKVFLECVQDMDHENMFWYRQDPGLGLRLIYFSYDVKMKEKGDIPEGYSVSREKKERFSLILESASTNQTSMYLCASSLGQANNEQFFGPGTRLTVL.

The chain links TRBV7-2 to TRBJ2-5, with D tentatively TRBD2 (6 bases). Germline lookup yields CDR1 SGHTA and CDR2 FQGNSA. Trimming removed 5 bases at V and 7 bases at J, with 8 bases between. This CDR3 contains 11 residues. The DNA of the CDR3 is TGTGCCAGCAGCCCCGGGGGGACCCAGTACTTC. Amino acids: CASSPGGTQYF.

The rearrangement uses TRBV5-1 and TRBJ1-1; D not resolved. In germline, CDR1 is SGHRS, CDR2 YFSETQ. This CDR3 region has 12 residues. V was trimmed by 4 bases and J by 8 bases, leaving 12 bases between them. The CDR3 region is CASSTSGAEAFF. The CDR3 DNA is TGCGCCAGCAGCACTTCGGGTGCGGAAGCTTTCTTT.

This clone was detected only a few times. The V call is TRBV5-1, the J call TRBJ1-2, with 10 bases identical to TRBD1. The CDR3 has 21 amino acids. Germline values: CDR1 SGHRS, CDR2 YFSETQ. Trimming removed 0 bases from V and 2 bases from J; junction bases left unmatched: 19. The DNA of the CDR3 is TGCGCCAGCAGCTTGGCTCCTCTTGACAGGGGGCTTTTTACCGGGAACTATGGCTACACCTTC. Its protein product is CASSLAPLDRGLFTGNYGYTF.

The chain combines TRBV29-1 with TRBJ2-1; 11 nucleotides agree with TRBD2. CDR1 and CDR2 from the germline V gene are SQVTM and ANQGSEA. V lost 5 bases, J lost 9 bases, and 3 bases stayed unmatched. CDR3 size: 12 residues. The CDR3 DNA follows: TGCAGCGTTACTAGCGGGAGTAGTGAGCAGTTCTTC. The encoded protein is CSVTSGSSEQFF.

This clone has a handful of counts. Written as DNA, the CDR3 is TGCGCCAGCAGCCGCGGGACGGGGAACACTGAAGCTTTCTTT. Translated, it gives CASSRGTGNTEAFF. The V call is TRBV4-1, the J call TRBJ1-1; maybe TRBD1 (5 bases). V lost 4 bases and J lost 1, with 10 bases in between. CDR1 is MGHRA and CDR2 is YSYEKL in the germline V gene. This CDR3 region has 14 residues.

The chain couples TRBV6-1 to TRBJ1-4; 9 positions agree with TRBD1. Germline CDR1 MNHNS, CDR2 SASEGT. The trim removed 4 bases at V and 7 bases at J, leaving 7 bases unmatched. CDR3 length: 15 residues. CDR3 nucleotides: TGTGCCAGCAGTGTAGGGGACAGGGATTTTGAAAAACTGTTTTTT. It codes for CASSVGDRDFEKLFF.

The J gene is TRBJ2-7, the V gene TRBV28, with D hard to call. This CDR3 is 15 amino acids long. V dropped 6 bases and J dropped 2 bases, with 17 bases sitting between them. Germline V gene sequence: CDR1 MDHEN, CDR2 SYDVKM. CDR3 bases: TGTGCCAGCAGACCTCCCGGACGGCCTGCCTACGAGCAGTACTTC. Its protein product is CASRPPGRPAYEQYF.

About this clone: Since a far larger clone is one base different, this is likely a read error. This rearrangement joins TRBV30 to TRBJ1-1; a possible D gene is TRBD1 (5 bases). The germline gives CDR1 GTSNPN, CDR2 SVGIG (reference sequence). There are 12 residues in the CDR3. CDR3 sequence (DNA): TGTGCCTGGGACAGACCGAACACTGAAGCTTCCTTT. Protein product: CAWDRPNTEASF.

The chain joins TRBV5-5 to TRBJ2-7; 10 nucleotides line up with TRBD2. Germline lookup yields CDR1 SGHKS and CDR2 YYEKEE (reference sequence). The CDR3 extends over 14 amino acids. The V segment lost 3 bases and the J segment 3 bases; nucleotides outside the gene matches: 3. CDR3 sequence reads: CASSSLAGDYEQYF. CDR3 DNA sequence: TGTGCCAGCAGCTCCCTAGCGGGGGACTACGAGCAGTACTTC.

Here the CDR3 reads CASGAPAGGEKLFF. CDR3 DNA: TGTGCCAGCGGAGCTCCGGCAGGGGGTGAAAAACTGTTTTTT. The chain joins TRBV2 to TRBJ1-4; 7 bases map to TRBD1. This CDR3 comprises 14 residues. The germline V gene has CDR1 SNHLY and CDR2 FYNNEI. The V and J ends lost 8 bases and 7 bases, in that order; junction bases with no gene match: 10.

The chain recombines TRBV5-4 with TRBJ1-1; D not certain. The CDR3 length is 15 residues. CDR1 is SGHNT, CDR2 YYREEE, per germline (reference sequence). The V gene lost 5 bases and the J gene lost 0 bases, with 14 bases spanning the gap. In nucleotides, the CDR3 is TGTGCCAGCAGGCCAGACCTCACTATGAACACTGAAGCTTTCTTT. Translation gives CASRPDLTMNTEAFF.

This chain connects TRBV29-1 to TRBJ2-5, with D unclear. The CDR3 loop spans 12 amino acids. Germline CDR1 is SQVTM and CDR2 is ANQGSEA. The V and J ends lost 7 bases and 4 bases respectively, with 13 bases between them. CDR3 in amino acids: CSAALAGETQYF. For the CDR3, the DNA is TGCAGCGCCGCTCTTGCCGGAGAGACCCAGTACTTC.

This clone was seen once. The CDR3 loop is CASSPRASPGELFF. Written as DNA, the CDR3 is TGTGCCAGCAGCCCAAGGGCTAGCCCCGGGGAGCTGTTTTTT. This chain connects TRBV7-3 to TRBJ2-2; D is perhaps TRBD2 (5 bases). The CDR3 length is 14 residues. The germline CDR1 and CDR2 sequences are SGHTA and FQGTGA. Trimming cost V 5 bases and J 6 bases, with 13 bases left between them.

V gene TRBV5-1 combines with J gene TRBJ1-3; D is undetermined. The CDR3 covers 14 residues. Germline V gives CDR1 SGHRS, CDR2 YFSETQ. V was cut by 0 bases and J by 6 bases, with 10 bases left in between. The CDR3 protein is CASSLGGNQNTIYF. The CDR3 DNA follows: TGCGCCAGCAGCTTGGGTGGCAACCAAAACACCATATATTTT.

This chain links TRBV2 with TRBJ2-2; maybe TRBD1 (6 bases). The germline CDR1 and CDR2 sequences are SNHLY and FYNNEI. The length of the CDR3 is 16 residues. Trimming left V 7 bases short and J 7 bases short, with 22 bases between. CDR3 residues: CASIPTGTSSGGELFF. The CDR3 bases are TGTGCCAGCATCCCCACAGGGACCTCCTCCGGCGGGGAGCTGTTTTTT.